This paragraph reports one T cell receptor (beta chain). Assay: immunoSEQ multiplex PCR; the TCRdb copy retains only in-frame clones and omits some. Here the sample spans about 52,000 clones, approximately 86% being singletons. The data stem from a study of identifying expanded T cells in peripheral blood. CDR3 length equals 15 residues. J gave up 4 bases and V 3 bases, and 5 bases lay outside the gene matches. The germline V gene has CDR1 SGDLS and CDR2 YYNGEE. This clonotype originated in a person between 18 and 70 years old in good health. The sample was blood. The chain combines TRBV9 with TRBJ2-1; 9 nucleotides line up with TRBD2. In nucleotides, the CDR3 is TGTGCCAGCAGCGGCGGGACTAGCAGTTACAATGAGCAGTTCTTC. Translating gives CASSGGTSSYNEQFF. Drawing the rest from reference TRBV9 and TRBJ2-1, the complete variable domain is DSGVTQTPKHLITATGQRVTLRCSPRSGDLSVYWYQQSLDQGLQFLIQYYNGEERAKGNILERFSAQQFPDLHSELNLSSLELGDSALYFCASSGGTSSYNEQFFGPGTRLTVL.